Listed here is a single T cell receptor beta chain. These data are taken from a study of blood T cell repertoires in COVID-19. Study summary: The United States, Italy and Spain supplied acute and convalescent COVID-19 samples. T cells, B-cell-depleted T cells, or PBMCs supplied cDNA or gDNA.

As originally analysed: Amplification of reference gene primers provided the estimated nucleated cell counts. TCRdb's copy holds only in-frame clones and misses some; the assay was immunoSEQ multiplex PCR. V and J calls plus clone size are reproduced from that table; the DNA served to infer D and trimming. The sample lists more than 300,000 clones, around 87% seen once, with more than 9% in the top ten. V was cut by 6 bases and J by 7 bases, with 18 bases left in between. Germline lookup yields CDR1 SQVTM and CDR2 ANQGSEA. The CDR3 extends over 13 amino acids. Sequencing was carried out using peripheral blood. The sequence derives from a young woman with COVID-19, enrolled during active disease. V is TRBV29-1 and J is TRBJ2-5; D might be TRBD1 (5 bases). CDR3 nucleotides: TGCAGCGTAACCTGGGGCGCACGTGGGACCCAGTACTTC. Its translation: CSVTWGARGTQYF.